The TCR beta chain described here comes from a study of CD8 T cells in ankylosing spondylitis. At least ten counts were recorded for this clonotype. Losses at the gene ends were 1 base for V and 6 bases for J; bases not matched to a gene: 10. This CDR3 has 17 amino acids. Germline loops: CDR1 SGHDN, CDR2 FVKESK. Making the TCR beta libraries involved quantitative 5'-RACE with molecular barcodes. Each CDR3 protein gets one entry after TCRdb re-called the 5' RACE reads with MiXCR. The sample includes approximately 100,000 distinct CDR3 sequences, roughly 8.3% of them seen just once. Input material: blood, either unsorted or a sorted T cell fraction (not recorded which). This sequence joins TRBV14 and TRBJ2-1; 9 nucleotides align to TRBD2. This clonotype was obtained from a male donor with ankylosing spondylitis or in good health (not recorded which). The CDR3 sequence: CASSQVIISGSSNEQFF. In DNA, the CDR3 is TGTGCCAGCAGCCAAGTGATTATTAGCGGGAGTAGCAATGAGCAGTTCTTC.